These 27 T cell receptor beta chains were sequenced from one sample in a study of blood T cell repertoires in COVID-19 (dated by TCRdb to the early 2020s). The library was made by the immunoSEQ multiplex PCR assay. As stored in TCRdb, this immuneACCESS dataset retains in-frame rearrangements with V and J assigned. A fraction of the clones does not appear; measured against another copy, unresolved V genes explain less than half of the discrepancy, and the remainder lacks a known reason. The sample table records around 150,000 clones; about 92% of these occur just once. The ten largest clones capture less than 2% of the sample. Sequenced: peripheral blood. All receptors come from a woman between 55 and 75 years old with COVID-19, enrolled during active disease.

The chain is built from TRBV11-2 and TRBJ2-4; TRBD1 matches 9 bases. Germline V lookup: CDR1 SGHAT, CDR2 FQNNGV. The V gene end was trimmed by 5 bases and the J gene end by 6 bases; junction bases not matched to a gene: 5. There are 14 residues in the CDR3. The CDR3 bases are TGTGCCAGCAGCCAGGCGACAGGGGGAAACATTCAGTACTTC. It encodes CASSQATGGNIQYF.

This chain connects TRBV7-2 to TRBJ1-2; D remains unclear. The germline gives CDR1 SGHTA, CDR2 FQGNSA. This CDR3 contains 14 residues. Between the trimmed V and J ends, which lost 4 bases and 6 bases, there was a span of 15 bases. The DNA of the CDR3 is TGTGCCAGCAGCTCAGTCCCCTCGAACAATGGCTACACCTTC. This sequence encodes CASSSVPSNNGYTF.

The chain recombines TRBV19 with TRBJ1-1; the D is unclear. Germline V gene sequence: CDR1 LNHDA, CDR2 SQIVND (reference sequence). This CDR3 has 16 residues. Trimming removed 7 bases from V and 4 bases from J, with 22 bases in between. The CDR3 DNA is TGTGCCAGTACCGGCGGGGAGGGAAGAGGTGGCACTGAAGCTTTCTTT. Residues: CASTGGEGRGGTEAFF.

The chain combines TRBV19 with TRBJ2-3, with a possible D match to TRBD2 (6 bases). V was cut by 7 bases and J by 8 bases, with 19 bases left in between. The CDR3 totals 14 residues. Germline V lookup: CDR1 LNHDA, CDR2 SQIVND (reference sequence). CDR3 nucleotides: TGTGCCAGTACTCTCGCCCCCGGGGGAGGTACGCAGTATTTT. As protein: CASTLAPGGGTQYF.

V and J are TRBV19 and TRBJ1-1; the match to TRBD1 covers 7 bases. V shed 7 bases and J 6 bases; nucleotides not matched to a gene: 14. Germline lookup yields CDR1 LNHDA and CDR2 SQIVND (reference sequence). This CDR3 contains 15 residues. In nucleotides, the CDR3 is TGTGCCAGTACTTCTATACAGGGGAGAATTGCTGAAGCTTTCTTT. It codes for CASTSIQGRIAEAFF.

This CDR3 reads CSASRDSLSYNEQFF. DNA of the CDR3: TGCAGTGCTAGTAGGGACAGCCTCTCCTACAATGAGCAGTTCTTC. The chain combines TRBV20-1 with TRBJ2-1, with 7 bases aligning to TRBD1. The CDR3 runs 15 residues. Germline-derived CDR1 and CDR2 are DFQATT and SNEGSKA (reference sequence). Trimming removed 3 bases from V and 0 bases from J; junction bases left unmatched: 5.

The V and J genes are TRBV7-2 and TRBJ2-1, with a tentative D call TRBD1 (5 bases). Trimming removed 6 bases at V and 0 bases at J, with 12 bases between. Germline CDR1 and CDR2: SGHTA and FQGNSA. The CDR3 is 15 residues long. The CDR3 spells CASSPQALSYNEQFF. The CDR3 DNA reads TGTGCCAGCAGTCCACAGGCTCTCTCCTACAATGAGCAGTTCTTC. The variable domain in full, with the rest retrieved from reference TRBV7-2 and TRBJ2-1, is GAGVSQSPSNKVTEKGKDVELRCDPISGHTALYWYRQSLGQGLEFLIYFQGNSAPDKSGLPSDRFSAERTGGSVSTLTIQRTQQEDSAVYLCASSPQALSYNEQFFGPGTRLTVL.

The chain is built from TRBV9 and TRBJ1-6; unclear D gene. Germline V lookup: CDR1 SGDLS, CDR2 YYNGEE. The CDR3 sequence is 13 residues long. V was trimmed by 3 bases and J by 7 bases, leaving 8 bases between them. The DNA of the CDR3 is TGTGCCAGCAGCGCGCTAGGAAATTCACCCCTCCACTTT. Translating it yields CASSALGNSPLHF.

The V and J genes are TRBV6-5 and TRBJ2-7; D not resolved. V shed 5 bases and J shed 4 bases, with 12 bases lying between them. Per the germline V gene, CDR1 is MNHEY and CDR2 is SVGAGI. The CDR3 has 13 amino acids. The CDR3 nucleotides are TGTGCCAGCAGTCTAACCGGGTCATACGAGCAGTACTTC. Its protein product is CASSLTGSYEQYF.

CDR3 DNA: TGTGCCAGCAGTGAAGTTGGGAGGTTGAGCTCCTACGAGCAGTACTTC. Translating it yields CASSEVGRLSSYEQYF. J is TRBJ2-7 and V is TRBV6-1; D possibly corresponds to TRBD2 (6 bases). In germline, CDR1 is MNHNS, CDR2 SASEGT. Trimming removed 1 base at V and 0 bases at J, with 13 bases between. The CDR3 is 16 residues long.

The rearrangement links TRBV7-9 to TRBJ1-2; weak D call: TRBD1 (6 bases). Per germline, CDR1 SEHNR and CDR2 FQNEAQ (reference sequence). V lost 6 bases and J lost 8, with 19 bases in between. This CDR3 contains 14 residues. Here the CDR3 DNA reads TGTGCCAGCAGTCACGGGACACGGAACGGAGGCTACACCTTC. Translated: CASSHGTRNGGYTF.

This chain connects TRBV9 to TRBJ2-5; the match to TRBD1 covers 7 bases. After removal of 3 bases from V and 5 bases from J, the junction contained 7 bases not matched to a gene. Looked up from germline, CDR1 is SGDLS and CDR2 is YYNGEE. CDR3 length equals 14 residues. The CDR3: CASSARQGWETQYF. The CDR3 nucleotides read TGTGCCAGCAGCGCAAGACAGGGTTGGGAGACCCAGTACTTC. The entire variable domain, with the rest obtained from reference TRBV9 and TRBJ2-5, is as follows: DSGVTQTPKHLITATGQRVTLRCSPRSGDLSVYWYQQSLDQGLQFLIQYYNGEERAKGNILERFSAQQFPDLHSELNLSSLELGDSALYFCASSARQGWETQYFGPGTRLLVL.

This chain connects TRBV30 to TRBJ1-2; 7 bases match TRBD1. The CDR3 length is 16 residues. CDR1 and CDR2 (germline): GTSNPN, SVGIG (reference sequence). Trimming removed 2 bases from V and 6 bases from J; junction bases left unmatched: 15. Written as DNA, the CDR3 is TGTGCCTGGAGTACAGGGGCCGCGGCAGGCAGGGATGGCTACACCTTC. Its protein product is CAWSTGAAAGRDGYTF.

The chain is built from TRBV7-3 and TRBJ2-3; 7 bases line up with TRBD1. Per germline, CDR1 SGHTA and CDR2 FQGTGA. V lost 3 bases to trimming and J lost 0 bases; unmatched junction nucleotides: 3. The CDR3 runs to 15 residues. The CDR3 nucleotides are TGTGCCAGCAGCTTCACAGGGGCGAGCACAGATACGCAGTATTTT. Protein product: CASSFTGASTDTQYF.

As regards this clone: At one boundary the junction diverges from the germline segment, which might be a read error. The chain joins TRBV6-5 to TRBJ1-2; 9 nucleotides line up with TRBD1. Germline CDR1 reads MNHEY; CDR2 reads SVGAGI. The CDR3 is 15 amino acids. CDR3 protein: CASSRDRVYNDGYTF. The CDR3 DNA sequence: TGTGCCAGCTCCCGGGACAGGGTCTATAACGATGGCTACACCTTC.

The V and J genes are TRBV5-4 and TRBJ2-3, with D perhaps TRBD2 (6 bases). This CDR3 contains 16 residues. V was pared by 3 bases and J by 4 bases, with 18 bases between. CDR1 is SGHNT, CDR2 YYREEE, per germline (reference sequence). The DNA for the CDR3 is TGTGCCAGCAGCTCCGGGTGGGGCGGGGTGGCAGATACGCAGTATTTT. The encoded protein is CASSSGWGGVADTQYF. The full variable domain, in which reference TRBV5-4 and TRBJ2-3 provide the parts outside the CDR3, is ETGVTQSPTHLIKTRGQQVTLRCSSQSGHNTVSWYQQALGQGPQFIFQYYREEENGRGNFPPRFSGLQFPNYSSELNVNALELDDSALYLCASSSGWGGVADTQYFGPGTRLTVL.

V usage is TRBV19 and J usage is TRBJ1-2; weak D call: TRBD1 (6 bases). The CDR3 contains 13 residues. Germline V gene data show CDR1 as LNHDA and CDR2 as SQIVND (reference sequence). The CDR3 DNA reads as TGTGCTACGCGGTACTTAAGGGGGTCGAGCTACACCTTC. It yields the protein CATRYLRGSSYTF.

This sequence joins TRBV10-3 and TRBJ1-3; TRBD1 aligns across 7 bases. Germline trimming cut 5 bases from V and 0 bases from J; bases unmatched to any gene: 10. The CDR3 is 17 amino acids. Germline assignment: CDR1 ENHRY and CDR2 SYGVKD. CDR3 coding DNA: TGTGCCATCAGTCGACAAGGACAGGCGAGCTCTGGAAACACCATATATTTT. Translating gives CAISRQGQASSGNTIYF.

Written as DNA, the CDR3 is TGTGCCAGCAGCTTTACGGAGTCACCGTACACTGAAGCTTTCTTT. This codes for CASSFTESPYTEAFF. V is TRBV7-2 and J is TRBJ1-1, with D unclear. V lost 3 bases and J 3 bases, leaving 14 bases between the germline ends. This CDR3 comprises 15 residues. The germline CDR1 and CDR2 sequences are SGHTA and FQGNSA.

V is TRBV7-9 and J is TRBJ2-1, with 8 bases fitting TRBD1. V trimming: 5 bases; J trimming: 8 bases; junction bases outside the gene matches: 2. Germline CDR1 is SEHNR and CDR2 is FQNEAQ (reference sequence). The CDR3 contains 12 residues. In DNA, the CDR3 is TGTGCCAGCAGCCCGACAGGGGATGAGCAGTTCTTC. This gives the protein CASSPTGDEQFF. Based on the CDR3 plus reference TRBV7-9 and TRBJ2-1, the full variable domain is DTGVSQNPRHKITKRGQNVTFRCDPISEHNRLYWYRQTLGQGPEFLTYFQNEAQLEKSRLLSDRFSAERPKGSFSTLEIQRTEQGDSAMYLCASSPTGDEQFFGPGTRLTVL.

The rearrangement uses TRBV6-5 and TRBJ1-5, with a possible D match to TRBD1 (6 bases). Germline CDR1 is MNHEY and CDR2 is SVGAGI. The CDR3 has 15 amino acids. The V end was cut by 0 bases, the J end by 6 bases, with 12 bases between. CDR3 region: CASSYSGGGGQPQHF. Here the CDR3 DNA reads TGTGCCAGCAGTTACTCGGGGGGAGGGGGTCAGCCCCAGCATTTT.

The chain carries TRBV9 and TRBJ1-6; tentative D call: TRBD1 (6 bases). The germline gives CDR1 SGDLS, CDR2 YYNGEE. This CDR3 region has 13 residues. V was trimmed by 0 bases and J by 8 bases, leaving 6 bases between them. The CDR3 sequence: CASSVDRDSPLHF. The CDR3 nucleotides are TGTGCCAGCAGCGTAGACAGGGATTCACCCCTCCACTTT.

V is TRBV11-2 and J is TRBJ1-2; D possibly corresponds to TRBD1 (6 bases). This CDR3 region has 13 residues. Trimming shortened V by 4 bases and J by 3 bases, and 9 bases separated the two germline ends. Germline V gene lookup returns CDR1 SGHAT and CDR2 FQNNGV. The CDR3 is CASSSNRDYGYTF. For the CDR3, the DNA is TGTGCCAGCAGCTCCAACAGGGACTATGGCTACACCTTC.

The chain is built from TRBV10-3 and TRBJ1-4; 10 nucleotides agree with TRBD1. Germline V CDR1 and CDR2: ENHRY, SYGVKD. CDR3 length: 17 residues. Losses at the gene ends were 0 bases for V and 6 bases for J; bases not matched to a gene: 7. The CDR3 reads CAISESLLTGGDEKLFF. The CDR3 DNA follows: TGTGCCATCAGTGAGTCACTATTGACAGGGGGCGATGAAAAACTGTTTTTT.

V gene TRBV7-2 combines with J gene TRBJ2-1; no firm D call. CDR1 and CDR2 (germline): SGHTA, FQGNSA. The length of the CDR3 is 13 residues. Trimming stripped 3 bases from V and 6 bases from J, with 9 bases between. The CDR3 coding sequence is TGTGCCAGCAGCTTTAACCTAGTCAATGAGCAGTTCTTC. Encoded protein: CASSFNLVNEQFF.

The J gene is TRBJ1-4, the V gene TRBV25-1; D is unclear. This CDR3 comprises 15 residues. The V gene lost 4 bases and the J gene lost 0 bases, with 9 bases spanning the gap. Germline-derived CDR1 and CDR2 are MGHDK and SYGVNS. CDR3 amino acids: CASSVGSATNEKLFF. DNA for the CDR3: TGTGCCAGCAGTGTTGGGAGTGCAACTAATGAAAAACTGTTTTTT.

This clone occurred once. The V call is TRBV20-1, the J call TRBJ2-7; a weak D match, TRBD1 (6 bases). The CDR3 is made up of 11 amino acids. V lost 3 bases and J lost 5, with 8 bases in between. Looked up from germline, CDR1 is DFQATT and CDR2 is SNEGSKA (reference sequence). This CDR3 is CSASGGDEQYF. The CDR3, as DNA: TGCAGTGCTAGTGGGGGCGACGAGCAGTACTTC.